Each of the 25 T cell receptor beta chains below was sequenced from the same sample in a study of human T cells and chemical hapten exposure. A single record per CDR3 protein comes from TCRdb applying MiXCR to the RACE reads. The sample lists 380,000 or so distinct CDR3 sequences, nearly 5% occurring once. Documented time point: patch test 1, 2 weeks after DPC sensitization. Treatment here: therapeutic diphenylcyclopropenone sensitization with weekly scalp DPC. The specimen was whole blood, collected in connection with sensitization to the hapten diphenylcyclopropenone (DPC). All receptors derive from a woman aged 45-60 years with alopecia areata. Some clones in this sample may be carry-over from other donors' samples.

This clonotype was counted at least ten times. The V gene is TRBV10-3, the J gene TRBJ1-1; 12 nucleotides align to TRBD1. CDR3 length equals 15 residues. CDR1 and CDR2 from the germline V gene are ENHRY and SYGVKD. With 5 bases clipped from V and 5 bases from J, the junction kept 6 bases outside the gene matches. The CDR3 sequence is CAISIPGQGATEAFF. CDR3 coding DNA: TGTGCCATCAGTATTCCGGGACAGGGGGCTACTGAAGCTTTCTTT.

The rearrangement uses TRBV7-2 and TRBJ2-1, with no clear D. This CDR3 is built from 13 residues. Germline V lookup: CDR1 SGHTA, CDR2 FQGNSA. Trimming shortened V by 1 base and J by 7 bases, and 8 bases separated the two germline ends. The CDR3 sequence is CASSLERANEQFF. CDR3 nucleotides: TGTGCCAGCAGCTTAGAACGGGCTAATGAGCAGTTCTTC.

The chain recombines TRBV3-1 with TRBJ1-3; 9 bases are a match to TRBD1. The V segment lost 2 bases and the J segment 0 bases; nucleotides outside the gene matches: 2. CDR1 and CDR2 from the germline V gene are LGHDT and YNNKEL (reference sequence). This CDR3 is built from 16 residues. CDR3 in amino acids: CASSQRTGVSGNTIYF. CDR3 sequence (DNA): TGTGCCAGCAGCCAAAGGACAGGGGTCTCTGGAAACACCATATATTTT.

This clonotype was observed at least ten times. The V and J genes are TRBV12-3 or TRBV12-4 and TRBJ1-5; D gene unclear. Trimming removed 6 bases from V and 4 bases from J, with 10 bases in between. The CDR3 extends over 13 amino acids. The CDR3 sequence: CASSIDGNQPQHF. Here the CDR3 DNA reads TGTGCCAGCAGCATAGACGGAAATCAGCCCCAGCATTTT.

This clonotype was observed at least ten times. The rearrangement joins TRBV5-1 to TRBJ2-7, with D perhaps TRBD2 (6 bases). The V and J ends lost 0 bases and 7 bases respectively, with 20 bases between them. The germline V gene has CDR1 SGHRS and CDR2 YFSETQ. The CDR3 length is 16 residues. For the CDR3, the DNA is TGCGCCAGCAGCTTGGATCGAAGCGGGCCCCCGGGGGAGCAGTACTTC. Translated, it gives CASSLDRSGPPGEQYF.

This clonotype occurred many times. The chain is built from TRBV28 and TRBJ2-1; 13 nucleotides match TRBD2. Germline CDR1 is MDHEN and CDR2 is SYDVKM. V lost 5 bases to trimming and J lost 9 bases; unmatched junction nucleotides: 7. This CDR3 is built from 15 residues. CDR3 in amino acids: CASSPRGTSGTEQFF. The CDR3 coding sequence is TGTGCCAGCAGTCCCCGGGGGACTAGCGGGACTGAGCAGTTCTTC.

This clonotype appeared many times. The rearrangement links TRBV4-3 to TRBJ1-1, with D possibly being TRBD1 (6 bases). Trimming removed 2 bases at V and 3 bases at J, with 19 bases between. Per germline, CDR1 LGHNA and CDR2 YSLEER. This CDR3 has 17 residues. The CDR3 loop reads CASSQLRGGRVDTEAFF. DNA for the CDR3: TGCGCCAGCAGCCAACTACGAGGGGGTAGAGTGGACACTGAAGCTTTCTTT.

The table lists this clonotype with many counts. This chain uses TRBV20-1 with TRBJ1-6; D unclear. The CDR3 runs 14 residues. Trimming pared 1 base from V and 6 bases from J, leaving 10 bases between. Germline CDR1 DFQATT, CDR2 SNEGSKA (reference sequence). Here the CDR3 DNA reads TGCAGTGCTAGAGCGACCGTGACTAATTCACCCCTCCACTTT. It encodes CSARATVTNSPLHF.

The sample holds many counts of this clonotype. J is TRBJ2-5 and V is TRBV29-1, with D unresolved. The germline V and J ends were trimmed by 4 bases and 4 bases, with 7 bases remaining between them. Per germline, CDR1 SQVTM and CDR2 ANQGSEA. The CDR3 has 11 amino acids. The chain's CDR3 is CSVGITETQYF. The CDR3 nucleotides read TGCAGCGTTGGGATAACAGAGACCCAGTACTTC.

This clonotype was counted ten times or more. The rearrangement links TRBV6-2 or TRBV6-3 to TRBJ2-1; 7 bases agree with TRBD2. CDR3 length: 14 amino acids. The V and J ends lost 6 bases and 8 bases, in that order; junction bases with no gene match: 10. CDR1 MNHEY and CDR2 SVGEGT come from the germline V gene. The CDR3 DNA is TGTGCCAGCAGCCGGGAGGCCCCCGTCCATGAGCAGTTCTTC. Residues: CASSREAPVHEQFF.

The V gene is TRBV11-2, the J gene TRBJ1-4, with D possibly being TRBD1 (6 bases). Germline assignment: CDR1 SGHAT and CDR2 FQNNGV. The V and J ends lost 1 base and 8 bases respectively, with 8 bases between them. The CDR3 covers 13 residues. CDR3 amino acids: CASSLAGEEKLFF. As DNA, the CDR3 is TGTGCCAGCAGCTTAGCAGGGGAGGAAAAACTGTTTTTT.

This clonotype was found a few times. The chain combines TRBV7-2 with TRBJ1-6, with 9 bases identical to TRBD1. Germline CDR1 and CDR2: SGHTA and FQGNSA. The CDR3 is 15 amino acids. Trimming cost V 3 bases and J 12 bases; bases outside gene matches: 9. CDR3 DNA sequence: TGTGCCAGCAGCTTCCAGGGACAGGGCATGGAACCCCTCCACTTT. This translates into CASSFQGQGMEPLHF.

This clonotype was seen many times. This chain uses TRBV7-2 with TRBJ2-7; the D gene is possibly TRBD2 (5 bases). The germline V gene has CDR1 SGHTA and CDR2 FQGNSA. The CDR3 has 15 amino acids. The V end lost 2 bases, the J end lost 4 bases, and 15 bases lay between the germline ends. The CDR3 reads CASSLSARDPYEQYF. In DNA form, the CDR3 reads TGTGCCAGCAGCTTATCGGCCCGGGATCCGTACGAGCAGTACTTC.

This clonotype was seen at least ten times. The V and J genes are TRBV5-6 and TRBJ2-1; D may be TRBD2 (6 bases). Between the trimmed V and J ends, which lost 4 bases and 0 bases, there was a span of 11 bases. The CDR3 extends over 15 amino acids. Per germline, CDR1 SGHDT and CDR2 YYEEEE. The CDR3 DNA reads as TGTGCCAGCAGCCCGGGACTTAACTCCTACAATGAGCAGTTCTTC. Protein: CASSPGLNSYNEQFF.

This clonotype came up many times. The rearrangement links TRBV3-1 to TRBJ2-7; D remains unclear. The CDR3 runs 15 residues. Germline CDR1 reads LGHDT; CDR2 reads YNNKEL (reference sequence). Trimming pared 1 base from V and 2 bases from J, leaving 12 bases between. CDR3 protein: CASSQVKKRPYEQYF. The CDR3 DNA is TGTGCCAGCAGCCAAGTAAAGAAGCGACCCTACGAGCAGTACTTC.

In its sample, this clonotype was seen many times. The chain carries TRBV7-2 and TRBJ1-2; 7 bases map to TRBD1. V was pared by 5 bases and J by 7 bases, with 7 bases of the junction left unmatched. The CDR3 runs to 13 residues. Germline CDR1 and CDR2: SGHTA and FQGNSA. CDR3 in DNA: TGTGCCAGCAGCACCGACAGGGCGACTGGCTACACCTTC. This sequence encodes CASSTDRATGYTF.

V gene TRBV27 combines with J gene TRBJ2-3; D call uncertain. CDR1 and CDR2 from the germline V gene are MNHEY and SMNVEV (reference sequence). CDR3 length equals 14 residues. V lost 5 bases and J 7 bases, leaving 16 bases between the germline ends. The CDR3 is CASSPAGNAYTQYF. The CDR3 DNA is TGTGCCAGCAGTCCGGCTGGGAACGCTTATACGCAGTATTTT.

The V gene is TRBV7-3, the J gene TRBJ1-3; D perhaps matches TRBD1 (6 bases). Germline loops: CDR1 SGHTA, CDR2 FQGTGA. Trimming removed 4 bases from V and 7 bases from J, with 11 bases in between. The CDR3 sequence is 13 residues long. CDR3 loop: CASSSLRGNTIYF. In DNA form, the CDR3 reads TGTGCCAGCAGCTCCCTTAGGGGGAACACCATATATTTT.

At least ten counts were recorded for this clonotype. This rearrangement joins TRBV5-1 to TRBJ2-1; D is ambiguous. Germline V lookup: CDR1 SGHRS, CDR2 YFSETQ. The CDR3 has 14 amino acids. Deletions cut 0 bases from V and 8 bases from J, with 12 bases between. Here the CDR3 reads CASSLAAKGYEQFF. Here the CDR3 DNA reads TGCGCCAGCAGCTTGGCGGCGAAGGGCTATGAGCAGTTCTTC.

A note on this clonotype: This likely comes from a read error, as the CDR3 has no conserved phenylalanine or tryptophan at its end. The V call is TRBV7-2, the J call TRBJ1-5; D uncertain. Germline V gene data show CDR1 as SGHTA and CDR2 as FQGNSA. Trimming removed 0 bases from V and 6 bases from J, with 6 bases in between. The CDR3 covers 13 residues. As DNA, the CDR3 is TGTGCCAGCAGCTTAGCGGGTAGTCAGCCCCAGCATTCT. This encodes CASSLAGSQPQHS.

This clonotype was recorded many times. The CDR3, as DNA: TGCGCCAGCAGCCAAGATGGGTCCGAAGGAGATACGCAGTATTTT. Its protein product is CASSQDGSEGDTQYF. The chain joins TRBV4-3 to TRBJ2-3; D not certain. The CDR3 extends over 15 amino acids. Germline V gene sequence: CDR1 LGHNA, CDR2 YSLEER. Deletions cut 0 bases from V and 5 bases from J, with 12 bases between.

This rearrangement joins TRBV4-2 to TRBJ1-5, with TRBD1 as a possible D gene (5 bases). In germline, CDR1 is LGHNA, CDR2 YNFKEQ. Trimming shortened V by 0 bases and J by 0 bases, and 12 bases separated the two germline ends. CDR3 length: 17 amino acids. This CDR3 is CASSQERGGSSNQPQHF. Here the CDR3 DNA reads TGTGCCAGCAGCCAAGAAAGGGGAGGAAGTAGCAATCAGCCCCAGCATTTT.

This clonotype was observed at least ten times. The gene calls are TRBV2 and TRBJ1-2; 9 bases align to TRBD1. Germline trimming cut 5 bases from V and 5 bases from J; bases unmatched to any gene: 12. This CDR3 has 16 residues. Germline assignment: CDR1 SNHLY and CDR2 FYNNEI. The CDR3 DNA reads TGTGCCAGCAGTTTTACCGACCCCGGGACAGGGTATGGCTACACCTTC. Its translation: CASSFTDPGTGYGYTF.

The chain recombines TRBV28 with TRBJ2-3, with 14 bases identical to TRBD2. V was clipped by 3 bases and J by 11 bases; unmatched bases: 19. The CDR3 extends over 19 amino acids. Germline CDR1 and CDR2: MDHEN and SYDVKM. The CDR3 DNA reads TGTGCCAGCAGTTTGACTAGCGGGGGGGGTGCCGGATTTCCCAGGGAGCAGTATTTT. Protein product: CASSLTSGGGAGFPREQYF. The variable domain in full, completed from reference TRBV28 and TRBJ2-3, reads DVKVTQSSRYLVKRTGEKVFLECVQDMDHENMFWYRQDPGLGLRLIYFSYDVKMKEKGDIPEGYSVSREKKERFSLILESASTNQTSMYLCASSLTSGGGAGFPREQYFGPGTRLTVL.

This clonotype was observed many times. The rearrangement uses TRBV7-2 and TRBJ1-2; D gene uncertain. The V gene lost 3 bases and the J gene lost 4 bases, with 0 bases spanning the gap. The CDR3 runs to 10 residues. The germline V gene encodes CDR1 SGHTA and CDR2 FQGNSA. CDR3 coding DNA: TGTGCCAGCAGCTTCTATGGCTACACCTTC. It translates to CASSFYGYTF.